This T cell receptor beta chain was sequenced in a study of control samples from healthy donors and cancer patients. Using immunoSEQ multiplex PCR, the repertoire was profiled, and TCRdb retains in-frame clones only, with some absent. Counted here are just over 150,000 clones, 85% to 95% occurring once; the ten biggest clones make up over 2%. CDR3 length: 12 amino acids. Between the trimmed V and J ends, which lost 0 bases and 4 bases, there was a span of 4 bases. The TCR comes from a man in his forties or fifties in good health. The rearrangement joins TRBV5-3 to TRBJ1-2; D is unclear. TRBV5-3 is flagged as an ORF with uncertain function. The sample was blood. CDR3 amino acids: CARSLAGYGYTF. Written as DNA, the CDR3 is TGTGCCAGAAGCTTGGCCGGCTATGGCTACACCTTC.